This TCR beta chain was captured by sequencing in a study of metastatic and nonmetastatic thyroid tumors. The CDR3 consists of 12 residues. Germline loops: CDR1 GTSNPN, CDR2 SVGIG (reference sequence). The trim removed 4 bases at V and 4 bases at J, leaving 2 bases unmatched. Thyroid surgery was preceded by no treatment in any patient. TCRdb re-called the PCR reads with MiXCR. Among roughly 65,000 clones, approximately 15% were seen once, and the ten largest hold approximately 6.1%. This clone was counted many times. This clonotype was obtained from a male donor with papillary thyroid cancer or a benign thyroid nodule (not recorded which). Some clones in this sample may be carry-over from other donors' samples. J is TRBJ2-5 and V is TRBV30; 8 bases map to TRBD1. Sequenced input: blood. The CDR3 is CAWTGGGETQYF. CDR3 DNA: TGTGCCTGGACAGGGGGCGGAGAGACCCAGTACTTC.